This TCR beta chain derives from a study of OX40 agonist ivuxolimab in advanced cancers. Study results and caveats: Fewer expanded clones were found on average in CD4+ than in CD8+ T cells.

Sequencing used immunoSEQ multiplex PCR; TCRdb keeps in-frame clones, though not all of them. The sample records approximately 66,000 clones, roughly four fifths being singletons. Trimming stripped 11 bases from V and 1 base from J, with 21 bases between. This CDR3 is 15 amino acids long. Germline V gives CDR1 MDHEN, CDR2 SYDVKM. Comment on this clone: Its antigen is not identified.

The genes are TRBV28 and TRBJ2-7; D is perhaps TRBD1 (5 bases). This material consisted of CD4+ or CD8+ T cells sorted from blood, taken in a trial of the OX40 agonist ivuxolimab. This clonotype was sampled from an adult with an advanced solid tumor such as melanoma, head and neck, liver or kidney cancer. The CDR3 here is CAGAGAGSKSYEQYF. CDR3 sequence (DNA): TGTGCCGGGGCCGGAGCCGGGTCCAAGTCCTACGAGCAGTACTTC.